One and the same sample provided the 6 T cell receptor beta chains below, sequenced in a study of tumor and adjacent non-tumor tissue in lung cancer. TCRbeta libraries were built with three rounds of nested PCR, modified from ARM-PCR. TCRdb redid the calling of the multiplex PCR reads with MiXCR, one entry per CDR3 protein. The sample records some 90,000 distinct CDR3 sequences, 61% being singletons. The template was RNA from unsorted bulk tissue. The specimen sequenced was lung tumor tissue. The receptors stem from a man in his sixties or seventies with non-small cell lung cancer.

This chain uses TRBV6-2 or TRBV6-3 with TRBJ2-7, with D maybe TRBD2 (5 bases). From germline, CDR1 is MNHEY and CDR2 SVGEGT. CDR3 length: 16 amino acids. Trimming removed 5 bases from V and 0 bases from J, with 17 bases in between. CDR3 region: CASSAPQRLSSYEQYF. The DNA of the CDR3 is TGTGCCAGCAGTGCTCCTCAGCGGCTTAGCTCCTACGAGCAGTACTTC.

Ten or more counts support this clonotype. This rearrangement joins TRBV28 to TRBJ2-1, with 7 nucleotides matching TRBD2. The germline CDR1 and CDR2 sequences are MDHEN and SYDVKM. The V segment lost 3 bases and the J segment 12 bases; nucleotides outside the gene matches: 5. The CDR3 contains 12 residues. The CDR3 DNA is TGTGCCAGCAGTTTGTTTCGGGAGGTGCAGTTCTTC. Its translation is CASSLFREVQFF.

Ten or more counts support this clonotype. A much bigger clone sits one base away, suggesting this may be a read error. CDR3 sequence (DNA): TGCAGCGTTGCGAGTAACTCCTACGAGCAGTACTTC. It codes for CSVASNSYEQYF. The rearrangement uses TRBV29-1 and TRBJ2-7; no clear D. This CDR3 is built from 12 residues. Germline V gives CDR1 SQVTM, CDR2 ANQGSEA. V was pared by 4 bases and J by 0 bases, with 7 bases between.

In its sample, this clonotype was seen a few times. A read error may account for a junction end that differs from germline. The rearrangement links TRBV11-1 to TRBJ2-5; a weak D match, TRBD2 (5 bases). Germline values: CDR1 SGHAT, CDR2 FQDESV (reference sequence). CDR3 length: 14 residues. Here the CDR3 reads CASGLATRRGTQYF. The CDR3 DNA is TGTGCCAGCGGCTTAGCCACTAGGCGAGGGACCCAGTACTTC.

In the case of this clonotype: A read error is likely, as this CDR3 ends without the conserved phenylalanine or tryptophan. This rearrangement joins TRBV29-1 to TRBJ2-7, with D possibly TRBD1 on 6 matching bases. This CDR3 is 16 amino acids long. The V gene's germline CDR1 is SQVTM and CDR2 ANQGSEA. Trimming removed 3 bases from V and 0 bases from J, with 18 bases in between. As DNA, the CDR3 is TGCAGCGTTGATGCCCCGGGACACTTTAGCTCCTACGAGCAGTACTTA. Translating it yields CSVDAPGHFSSYEQYL.

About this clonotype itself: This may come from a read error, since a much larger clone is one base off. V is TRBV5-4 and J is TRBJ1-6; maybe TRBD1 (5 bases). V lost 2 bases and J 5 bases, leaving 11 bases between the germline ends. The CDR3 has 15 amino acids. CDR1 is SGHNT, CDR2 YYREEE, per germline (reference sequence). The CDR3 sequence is CASSFGAANNSPLHF. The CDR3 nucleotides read TGTGCCAGCAGCTTCGGGGCAGCCAATAATTCACCCCTCCACTTT.